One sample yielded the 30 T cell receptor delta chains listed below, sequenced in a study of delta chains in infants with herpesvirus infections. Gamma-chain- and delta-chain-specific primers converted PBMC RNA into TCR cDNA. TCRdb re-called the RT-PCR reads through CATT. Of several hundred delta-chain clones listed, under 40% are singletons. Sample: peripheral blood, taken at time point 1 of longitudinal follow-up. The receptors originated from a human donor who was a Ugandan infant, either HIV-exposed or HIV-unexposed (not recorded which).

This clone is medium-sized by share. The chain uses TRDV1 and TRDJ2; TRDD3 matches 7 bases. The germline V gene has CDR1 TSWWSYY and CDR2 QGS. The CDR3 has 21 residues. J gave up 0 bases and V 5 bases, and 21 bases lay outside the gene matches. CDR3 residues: CALGNPPSPWGSQALTAQLFF. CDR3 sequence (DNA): TGTGCTCTTGGGAACCCGCCTTCTCCCTGGGGGTCTCAAGCTTTGACAGCACAACTCTTCTTT.

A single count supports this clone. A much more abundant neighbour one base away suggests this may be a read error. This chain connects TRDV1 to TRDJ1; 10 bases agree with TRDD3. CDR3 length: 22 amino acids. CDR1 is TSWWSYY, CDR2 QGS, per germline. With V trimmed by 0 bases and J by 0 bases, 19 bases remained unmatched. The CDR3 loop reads CALGELLPIRVGGYPYTDKLIF. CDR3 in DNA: TGTGCTCTTGGGGAACTTCTTCCTATTCGGGTTGGGGGATACCCGTACACCGATAAACTCATCTTT.

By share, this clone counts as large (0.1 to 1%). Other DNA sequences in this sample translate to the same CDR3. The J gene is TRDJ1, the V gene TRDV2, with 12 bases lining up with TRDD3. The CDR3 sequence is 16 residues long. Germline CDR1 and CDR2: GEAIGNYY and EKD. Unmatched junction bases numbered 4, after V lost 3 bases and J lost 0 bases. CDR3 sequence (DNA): TGTGCCTGTGACTACTGGGGGATACACGACACCGATAAACTCATCTTT. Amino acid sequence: CACDYWGIHDTDKLIF.

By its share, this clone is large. The CDR3 is CALGELSWAYWGIMADKLIF. DNA of the CDR3: TGTGCTCTTGGGGAACTTTCCTGGGCGTACTGGGGGATAATGGCCGATAAACTCATCTTT. V is TRDV1 and J is TRDJ1; TRDD3 matches at 11 bases. CDR1 is TSWWSYY, CDR2 QGS, per germline. The CDR3 length is 20 residues. The junction had 15 bases not matched to a gene; V was cut back by 0 bases and J by 3 bases.

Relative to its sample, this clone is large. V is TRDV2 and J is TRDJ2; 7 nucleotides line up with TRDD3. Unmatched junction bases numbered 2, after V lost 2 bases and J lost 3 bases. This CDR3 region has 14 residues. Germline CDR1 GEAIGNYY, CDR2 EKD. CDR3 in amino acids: CACDKWGMTAQLFF. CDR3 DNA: TGTGCCTGTGACAAATGGGGGATGACAGCACAACTCTTCTTT.

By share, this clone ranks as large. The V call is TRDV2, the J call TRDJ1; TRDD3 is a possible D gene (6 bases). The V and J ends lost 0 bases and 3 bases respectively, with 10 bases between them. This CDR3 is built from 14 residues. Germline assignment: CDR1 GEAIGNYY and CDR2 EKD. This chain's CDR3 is CACDTLGGPDKLIF. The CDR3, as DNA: TGTGCCTGTGACACCTTGGGGGGCCCCGATAAACTCATCTTT.

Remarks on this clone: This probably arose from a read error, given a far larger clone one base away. CDR3 in DNA: TGTGCCTGTGACACCGTACTGGGGGGCCGCTCCTGGGACGCCCGACAGATGTTTTTC. Encoded protein: CACDTVLGGRSWDARQMFF. The chain employs TRDV2 and TRDJ3; TRDD3 matches at 8 bases. Germline loops: CDR1 GEAIGNYY, CDR2 EKD. The CDR3 consists of 19 residues.

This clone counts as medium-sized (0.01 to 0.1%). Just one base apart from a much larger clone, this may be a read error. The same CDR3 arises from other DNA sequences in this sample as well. For the CDR3, the DNA is TGTGCCTGTGACACCGTACTGGGGGATTCCTGGGACACCCGACAGATGTTTTTC. This codes for CACDTVLGDSWDTRQMFF. The chain has TRDV2 and TRDJ3; 10 bases are shared with TRDD3. V trimming: 0 bases; J trimming: 1 base; junction bases outside the gene matches: 2. CDR3 length equals 18 residues. The germline V gene encodes CDR1 GEAIGNYY and CDR2 EKD.

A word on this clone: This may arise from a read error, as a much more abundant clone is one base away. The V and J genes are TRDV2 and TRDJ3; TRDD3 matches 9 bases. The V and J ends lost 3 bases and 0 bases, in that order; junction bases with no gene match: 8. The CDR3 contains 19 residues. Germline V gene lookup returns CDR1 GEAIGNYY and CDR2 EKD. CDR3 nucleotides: TGTGCCTGTGACGCCGGGTACTGGGGGAGCTCCTGGGACACCCGACAGATGTTTTTC. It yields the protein CACDAGYWGSSWDTRQMFF.

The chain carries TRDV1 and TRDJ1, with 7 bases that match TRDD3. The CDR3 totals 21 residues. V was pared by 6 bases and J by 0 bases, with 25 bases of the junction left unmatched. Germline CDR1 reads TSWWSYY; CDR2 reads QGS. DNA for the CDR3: TGTGCTCTTGGTGGGGGTAATACCGATCCAGTACTGGGGACGTACACCGATAAACTCATCTTT. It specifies CALGGGNTDPVLGTYTDKLIF.

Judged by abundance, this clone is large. The CDR3 here is CALGDPHNPSQSYTDKLIF. The DNA for the CDR3 is TGTGCTCTTGGGGACCCTCACAATCCTTCGCAGTCGTACACCGATAAACTCATCTTT. The V and J genes are TRDV1 and TRDJ1, with D perhaps TRDD2 (5 bases). Trimming shortened V by 3 bases and J by 0 bases, and 23 bases separated the two germline ends. The CDR3 sequence is 19 residues long. Germline V gene lookup returns CDR1 TSWWSYY and CDR2 QGS.

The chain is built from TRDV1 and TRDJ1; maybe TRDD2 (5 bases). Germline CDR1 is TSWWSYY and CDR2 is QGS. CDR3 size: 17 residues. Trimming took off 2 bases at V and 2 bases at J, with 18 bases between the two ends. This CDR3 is CALGEVFQGYATDKLIF. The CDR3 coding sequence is TGTGCTCTTGGGGAAGTCTTCCAAGGGTACGCTACCGATAAACTCATCTTT.

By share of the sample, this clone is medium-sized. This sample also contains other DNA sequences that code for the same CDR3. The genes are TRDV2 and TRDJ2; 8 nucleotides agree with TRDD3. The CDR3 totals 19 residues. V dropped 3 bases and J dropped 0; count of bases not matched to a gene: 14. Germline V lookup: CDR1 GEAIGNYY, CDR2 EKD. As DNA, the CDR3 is TGTGCCTGTGACTCGATCTACTGGGGGGGGACCGCTTTGACAGCACAACTCTTCTTT. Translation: CACDSIYWGGTALTAQLFF.

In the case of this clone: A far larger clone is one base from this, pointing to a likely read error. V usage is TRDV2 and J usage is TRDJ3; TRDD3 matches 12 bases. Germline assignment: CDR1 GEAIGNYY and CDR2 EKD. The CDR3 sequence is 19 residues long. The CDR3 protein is CACDTVLGDTTWDPRQMFF. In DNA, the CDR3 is TGTGCCTGTGACACCGTACTGGGGGATACAACCTGGGACCCCCGACAGATGTTTTTC.

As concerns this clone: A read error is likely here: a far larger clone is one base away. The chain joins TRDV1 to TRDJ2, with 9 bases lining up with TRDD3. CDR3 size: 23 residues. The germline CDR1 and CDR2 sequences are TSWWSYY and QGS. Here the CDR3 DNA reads TGTGCTCTTGGGGCCCTAGATGCCCTTCCTCCGGTACTGGGGGAGCCTATGACAGCACAACCCTTCTTT. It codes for CALGALDALPPVLGEPMTAQPFF.

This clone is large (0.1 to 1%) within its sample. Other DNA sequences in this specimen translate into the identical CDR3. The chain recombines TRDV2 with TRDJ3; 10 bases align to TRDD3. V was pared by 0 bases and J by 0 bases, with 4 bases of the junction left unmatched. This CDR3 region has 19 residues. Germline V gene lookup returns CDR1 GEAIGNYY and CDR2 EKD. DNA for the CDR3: TGTGCCTGTGACACCGCTGCTGGGGGATACTCCTGGGACACCCGACAGATGTTTTTC. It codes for CACDTAAGGYSWDTRQMFF.

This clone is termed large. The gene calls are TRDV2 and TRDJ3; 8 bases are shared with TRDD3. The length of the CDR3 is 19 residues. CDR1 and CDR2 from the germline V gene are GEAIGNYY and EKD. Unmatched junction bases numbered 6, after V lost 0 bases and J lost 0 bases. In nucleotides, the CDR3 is TGTGCCTGTGACACCGTACTGGGGGTTTCCTCCTGGGACACCCGACAGATGTTTTTC. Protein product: CACDTVLGVSSWDTRQMFF.

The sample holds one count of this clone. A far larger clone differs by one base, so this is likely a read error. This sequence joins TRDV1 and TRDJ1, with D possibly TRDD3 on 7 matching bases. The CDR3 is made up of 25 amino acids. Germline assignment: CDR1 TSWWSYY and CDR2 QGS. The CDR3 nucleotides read TGTGCTCCTGGGGAACTCGGCCCCTCCTCCTACAACTTGAGGGTAAGGGGGGATGCCTCCGATAAACTCATCTTT. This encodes CAPGELGPSSYNLRVRGDASDKLIF.

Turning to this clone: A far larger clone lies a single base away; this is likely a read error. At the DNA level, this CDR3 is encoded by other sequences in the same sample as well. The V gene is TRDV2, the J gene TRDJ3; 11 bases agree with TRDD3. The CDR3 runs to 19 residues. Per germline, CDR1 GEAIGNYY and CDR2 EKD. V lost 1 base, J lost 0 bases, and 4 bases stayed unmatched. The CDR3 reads CACDTVLGDSSWDTRQMFF. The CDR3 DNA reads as TGTGCCTGTGACACTGTACTGGGGGATAGCTCCTGGGACACCCGACAGATGTTTTTC.

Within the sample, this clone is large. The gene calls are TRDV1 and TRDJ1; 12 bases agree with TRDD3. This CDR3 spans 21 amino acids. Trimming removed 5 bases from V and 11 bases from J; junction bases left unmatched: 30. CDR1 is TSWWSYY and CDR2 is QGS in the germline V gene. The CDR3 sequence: CALGTGSYWGIQPIRSIGLIF. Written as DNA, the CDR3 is TGTGCTCTTGGGACCGGTTCCTACTGGGGGATACAACCGATACGATCGATAGGGCTCATCTTT.

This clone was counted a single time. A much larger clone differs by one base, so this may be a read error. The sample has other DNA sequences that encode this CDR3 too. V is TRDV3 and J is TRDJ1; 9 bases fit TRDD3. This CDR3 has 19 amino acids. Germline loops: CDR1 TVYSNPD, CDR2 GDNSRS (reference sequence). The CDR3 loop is CAPNNPFLRGYGFTDKLIF. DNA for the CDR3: TGTGCTCCTAACAATCCTTTCCTACGGGGATACGGTTTCACCGATAAACTCATCTTT.

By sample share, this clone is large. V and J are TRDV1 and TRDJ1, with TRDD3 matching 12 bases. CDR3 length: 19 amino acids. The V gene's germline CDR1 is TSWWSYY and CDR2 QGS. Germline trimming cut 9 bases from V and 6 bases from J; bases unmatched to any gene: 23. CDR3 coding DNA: TGTGCTCTGATTCTTCCTACGACACCCTTTACTGGGGGATACAATAAACTCATCTTT. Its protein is CALILPTTPFTGGYNKLIF.

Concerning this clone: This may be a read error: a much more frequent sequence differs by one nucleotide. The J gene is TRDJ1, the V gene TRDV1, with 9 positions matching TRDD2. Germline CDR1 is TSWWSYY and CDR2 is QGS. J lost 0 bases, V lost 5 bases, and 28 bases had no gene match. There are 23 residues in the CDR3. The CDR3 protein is CALGNPPPSYVRWGIEYTDKLIF. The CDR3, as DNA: TGTGCTCTTGGGAATCCCCCTCCTTCCTACGTGAGGTGGGGTATAGAGTACACCGATAAACTCATCTTT.

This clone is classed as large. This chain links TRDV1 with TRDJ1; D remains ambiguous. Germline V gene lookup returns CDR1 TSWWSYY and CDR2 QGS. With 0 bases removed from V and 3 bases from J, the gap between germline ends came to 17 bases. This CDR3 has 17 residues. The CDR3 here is CALGELGTWDGADKLIF. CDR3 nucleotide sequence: TGTGCTCTTGGGGAACTAGGAACATGGGACGGAGCCGATAAACTCATCTTT.

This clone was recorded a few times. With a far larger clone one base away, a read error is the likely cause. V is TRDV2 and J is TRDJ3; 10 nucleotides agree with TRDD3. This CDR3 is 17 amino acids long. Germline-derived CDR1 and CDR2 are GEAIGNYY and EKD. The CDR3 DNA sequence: TGTGCCTGTGACACTGGGGGATACTCCTGGGACACCCGACAGATGATTTTC. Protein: CACDTGGYSWDTRQMIF.

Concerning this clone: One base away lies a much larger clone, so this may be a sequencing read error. The CDR3 DNA reads as TGTGCTCTTGGGGTCGGATTGACTCTAGGGCCACCCCACTCCGATAAACTCATCTTT. Translation gives CALGVGLTLGPPHSDKLIF. This rearrangement joins TRDV1 to TRDJ1; the D is unclear. Trimming stripped 4 bases from V and 3 bases from J, with 27 bases between. CDR1 is TSWWSYY, CDR2 QGS, per germline. The CDR3 loop spans 19 amino acids.

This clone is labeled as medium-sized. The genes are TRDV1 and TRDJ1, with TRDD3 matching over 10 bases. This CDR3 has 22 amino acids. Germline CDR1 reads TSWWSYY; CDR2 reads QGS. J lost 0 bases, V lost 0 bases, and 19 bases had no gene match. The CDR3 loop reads CALGELLPSRVGGYPYTDKLIF. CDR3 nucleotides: TGTGCTCTTGGGGAACTTCTTCCTAGTCGGGTTGGGGGATACCCGTACACCGATAAACTCATCTTT.

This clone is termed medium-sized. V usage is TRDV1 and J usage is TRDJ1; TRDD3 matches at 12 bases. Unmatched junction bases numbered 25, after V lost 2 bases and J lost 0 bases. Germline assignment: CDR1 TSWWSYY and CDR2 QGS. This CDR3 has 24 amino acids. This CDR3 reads CALGEGGFLPPLWGIRGYTDKLIF. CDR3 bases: TGTGCTCTTGGGGAAGGAGGCTTCCTCCCTCCCCTCTGGGGGATACGCGGGTACACCGATAAACTCATCTTT.

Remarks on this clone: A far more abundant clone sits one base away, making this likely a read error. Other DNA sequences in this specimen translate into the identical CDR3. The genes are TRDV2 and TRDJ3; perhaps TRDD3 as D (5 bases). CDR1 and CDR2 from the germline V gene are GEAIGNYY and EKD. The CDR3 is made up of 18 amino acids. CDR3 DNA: TGTGCATGTGACACAGGGGAGTCCAGCTCCTGGGACACCCGACAGATGTTTTTC. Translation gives CACDTGESSSWDTRQMFF.

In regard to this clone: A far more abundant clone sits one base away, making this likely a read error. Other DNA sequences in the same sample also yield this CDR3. DNA of the CDR3: TGTGCCTGTGACACCGTACTGGGGGGCCGCTCCTGGGACACCCGACAGATGTTTTTT. This encodes CACDTVLGGRSWDTRQMFF. The chain employs TRDV2 and TRDJ3; 8 nucleotides agree with TRDD3. Germline CDR1 GEAIGNYY, CDR2 EKD. This CDR3 contains 19 residues.